Below, 3 T cell receptor beta chains from the same sample are listed, as sequenced in a study of neoadjuvant nivolumab and ipilimumab in lung cancer. Only in-frame clones appear in the TCRdb table, and some are missing; sequencing was by immunoSEQ multiplex PCR. The sample contains 3,300 or so clones, around 88% of which appear only once. Source: tumor tissue, taken after neoadjuvant nivolumab, alone or with ipilimumab, at or shortly before surgery. The receptors stem from an adult with non-small cell lung cancer.

This chain joins TRBV30 and TRBJ2-3; D remains ambiguous. Per the germline V gene, CDR1 is GTSNPN and CDR2 is SVGIG (reference sequence). The CDR3 length is 10 residues. Trimming removed 3 bases at V and 4 bases at J, with 2 bases between. The CDR3 DNA sequence: TGTGCCTGGAGGGCAGATACGCAGTATTTT. Encoded protein: CAWRADTQYF.

The chain links TRBV14 to TRBJ2-5; TRBD2 aligns across 13 bases. Germline trimming cut 3 bases from V and 1 base from J; bases unmatched to any gene: 2. This CDR3 has 16 amino acids. Germline V gene data show CDR1 as SGHDN and CDR2 as FVKESK. The CDR3 loop reads CASSHWTSGSQETQYF. The CDR3 coding sequence is TGTGCCAGCAGCCATTGGACTAGCGGGAGCCAAGAGACCCAGTACTTC. The variable domain in full, with the rest retrieved from reference TRBV14 and TRBJ2-5, is EAGVTQFPSHSVIEKGQTVTLRCDPISGHDNLYWYRRVMGKEIKFLLHFVKESKQDESGMPNNRFLAERTGGTYSTLKVQPAELEDSGVYFCASSHWTSGSQETQYFGPGTRLLVL.

This clone has only a few counts. The chain links TRBV12-5 to TRBJ2-1; D is unresolved. There are 14 residues in the CDR3. The ends were cut back, 1 base at V and 9 bases at J, with 13 bases in the middle. Germline CDR1 LGHNT, CDR2 FRNRAP. In nucleotides, the CDR3 is TGTGCTAGTGGTTTGGCCCTGAAGTCGGGTGAGCAGTTCTTC. It encodes CASGLALKSGEQFF. The full variable domain, with the rest looked up from reference TRBV12-5 and TRBJ2-1, is DARVTQTPRHKVTEMGQEVTMRCQPILGHNTVFWYRQTMMQGLELLAYFRNRAPLDDSGMPKDRFSAEMPDATLATLKIQPSEPRDSAVYFCASGLALKSGEQFFGPGTRLTVL.